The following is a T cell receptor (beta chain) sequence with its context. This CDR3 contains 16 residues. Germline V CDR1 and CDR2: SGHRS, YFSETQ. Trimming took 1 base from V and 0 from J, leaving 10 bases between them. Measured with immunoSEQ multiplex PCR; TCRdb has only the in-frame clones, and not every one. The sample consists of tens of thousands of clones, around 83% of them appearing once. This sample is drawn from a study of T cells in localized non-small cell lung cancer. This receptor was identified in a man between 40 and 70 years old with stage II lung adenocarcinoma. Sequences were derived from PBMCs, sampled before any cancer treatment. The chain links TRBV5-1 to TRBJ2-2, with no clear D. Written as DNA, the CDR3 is TGCGCCAGCAGCTTGCTTGGTGGGACGAACACCGGGGAGCTGTTTTTT. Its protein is CASSLLGGTNTGELFF.